Listed here are 5 T cell receptor beta chains from one sample, sequenced in a study of neurological immune-mediated disorders (dated by TCRdb to between 2018 and 2021). The method was 5' RACE. This sample was sequenced with an Illumina HiSeq 2500. Using fastp trimming at Q25 and MiXCR clonotype assembly, TCRdb reanalyzed the public sequencing data and kept in-frame beta chains. A single entry per CDR3 protein holds the most common genes and DNA from its merged rows. The sample table contains 59,000 or so distinct CDR3 sequences; only one count was recorded for 12% of them. The top ten clones comprise approximately 12% of the sample. Sequencing was performed on PBMCs. These receptors came from an older woman with HTLV-1-associated myelopathy (HAM/TSP).

This clonotype was seen at least ten times. This chain links TRBV3-1 with TRBJ2-2; D is uncertain. Germline assignment: CDR1 LGHDT and CDR2 YNNKEL (reference sequence). The V end was cut by 5 bases, the J end by 6 bases, with 7 bases between. There are 12 residues in the CDR3. This CDR3 reads CASSSSAGELFF. CDR3 sequence (DNA): TGTGCCAGCAGCTCTAGTGCCGGGGAGCTGTTTTTT.

The gene calls are TRBV6-5 and TRBJ1-5; tentatively, D is TRBD1 (6 bases). Germline V CDR1 and CDR2: MNHEY, SVGAGI. Deletions cut 2 bases from V and 6 bases from J, with 11 bases between. The CDR3 consists of 14 residues. Here the CDR3 reads CASSYIGGGQPQHF. CDR3 DNA: TGTGCCAGCAGTTACATCGGGGGCGGTCAGCCCCAGCATTTT.

This clonotype was counted many times. One junction end does not reproduce the germline sequence, and a read error may be involved. The CDR3 is CVSSLILQETQYF. CDR3 coding DNA: TGTGTCAGCAGCCTAATCCTACAAGAGACCCAGTACTTC. The rearrangement joins TRBV7-8 to TRBJ2-5; D ambiguous. This CDR3 comprises 13 residues. From germline, CDR1 is SGHVS and CDR2 FQNEAQ.

The table lists this clonotype with many counts. The chain carries TRBV7-3 and TRBJ2-3, with D maybe TRBD1 (5 bases). There are 15 residues in the CDR3. Germline V gene data show CDR1 as SGHTA and CDR2 as FQGTGA. With 5 bases removed from V and 2 bases from J, the gap between germline ends came to 14 bases. As DNA, the CDR3 is TGTGCCAGCAGCATAGGGGTGCAGGACACAGATACGCAGTATTTT. Its translation is CASSIGVQDTDTQYF.

This clonotype was counted ten times or more. The chain links TRBV5-1 to TRBJ1-1; the D gene is possibly TRBD1 (5 bases). V was trimmed by 4 bases and J by 4 bases, leaving 14 bases between them. The CDR3 has 14 amino acids. CDR1 SGHRS and CDR2 YFSETQ come from the germline V gene. CDR3 sequence (DNA): TGCGCCAGCAGCCCATTTGGGGGGGGCACTGAAGCTTTCTTT. Amino acid sequence: CASSPFGGGTEAFF.